This T cell receptor (beta chain) was observed in a study of T cells in Graves' hyperthyroidism and ophthalmopathy. Notes on the study in general: Before onset, by a median of about seven months, the model predicted ophthalmopathy. Most clonotypes expanded in the thyroid (above 0.001) were also present in blood.

Those patients with uncontrolled infection, other autoimmune disease, pregnancy or lactation were excluded. Based on clinical symptoms, serum thyroxine and TRAb, thyroid ultrasound and orbital computed tomography, diagnoses were reached. The V gene lost 2 bases and the J gene lost 7 bases, with 15 bases spanning the gap. CDR1 and CDR2 from the germline V gene are SGHAT and FQNNGV. The CDR3 is 16 residues long. A word on this clonotype: What it binds is unknown.

It was RNA transcripts that yielded the amplified TCR beta CDR3 regions. HTBI primers were employed in a first-round RT-PCR of the TCR CDR3. TCRdb re-called the multiplex PCR reads with MiXCR, one entry per CDR3 protein. The table has more than 550,000 distinct CDR3 sequences, 15% to 20% seen once; the top ten hold roughly 15%. The sequenced sample was blood. The TCR was taken from a man aged 45-65 years with Graves' hyperthyroidism. J is TRBJ1-6 and V is TRBV11-2; a possible D gene is TRBD1 (6 bases). The CDR3 sequence is CASSLRRGGPNSPLHF. CDR3 DNA sequence: TGTGCCAGCAGCTTAAGGCGCGGGGGCCCCAATTCACCCCTCCACTTT.